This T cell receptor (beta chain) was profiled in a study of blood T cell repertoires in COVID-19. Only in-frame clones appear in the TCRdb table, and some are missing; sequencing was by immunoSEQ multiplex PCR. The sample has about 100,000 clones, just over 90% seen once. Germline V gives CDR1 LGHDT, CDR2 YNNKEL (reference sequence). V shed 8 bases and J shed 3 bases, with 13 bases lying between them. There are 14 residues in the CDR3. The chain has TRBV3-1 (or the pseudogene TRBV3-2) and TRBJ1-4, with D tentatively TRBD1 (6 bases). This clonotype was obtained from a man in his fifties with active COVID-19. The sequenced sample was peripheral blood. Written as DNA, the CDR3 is TGTGCCAGCCGGAGAACAGGGTCTAATGAAAAACTGTTTTTT. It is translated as CASRRTGSNEKLFF.